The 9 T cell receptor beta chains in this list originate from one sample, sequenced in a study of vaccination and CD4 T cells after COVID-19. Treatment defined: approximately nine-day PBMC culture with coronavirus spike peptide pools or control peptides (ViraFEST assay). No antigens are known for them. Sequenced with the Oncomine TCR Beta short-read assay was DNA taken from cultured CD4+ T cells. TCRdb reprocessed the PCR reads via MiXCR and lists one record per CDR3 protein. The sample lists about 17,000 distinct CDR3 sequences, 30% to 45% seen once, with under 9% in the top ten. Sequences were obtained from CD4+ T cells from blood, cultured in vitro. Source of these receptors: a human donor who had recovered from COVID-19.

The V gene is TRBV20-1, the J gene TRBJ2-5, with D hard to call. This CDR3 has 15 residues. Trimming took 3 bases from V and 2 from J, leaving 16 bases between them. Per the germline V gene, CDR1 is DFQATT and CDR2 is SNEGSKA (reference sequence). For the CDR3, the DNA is TGCAGTGCTAGTGGCCGCGGTGAGGTACAAGAGACCCAGTACTTC. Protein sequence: CSASGRGEVQETQYF.

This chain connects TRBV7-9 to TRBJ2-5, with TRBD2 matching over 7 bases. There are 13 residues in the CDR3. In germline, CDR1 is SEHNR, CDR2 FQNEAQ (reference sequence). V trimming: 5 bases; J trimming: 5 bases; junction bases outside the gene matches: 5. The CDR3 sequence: CASSPGGRETQYF. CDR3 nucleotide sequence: TGTGCCAGCAGCCCGGGGGGTAGGGAGACCCAGTACTTC.

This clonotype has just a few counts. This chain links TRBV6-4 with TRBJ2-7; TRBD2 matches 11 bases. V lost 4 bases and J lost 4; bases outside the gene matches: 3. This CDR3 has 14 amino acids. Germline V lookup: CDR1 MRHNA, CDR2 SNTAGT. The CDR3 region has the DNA TGTGCCAGCAGTGTCACTAGCGGGAGTTACGAGCAGTACTTC. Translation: CASSVTSGSYEQYF.

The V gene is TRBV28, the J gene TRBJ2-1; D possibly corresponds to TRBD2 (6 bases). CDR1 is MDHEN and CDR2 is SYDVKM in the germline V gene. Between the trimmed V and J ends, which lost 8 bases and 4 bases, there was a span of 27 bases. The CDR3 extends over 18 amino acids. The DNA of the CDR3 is TGTGCCAGCGATACCGCTAAGGGAGGACACCGCTTTTACAATGAGCAGTTCTTC. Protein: CASDTAKGGHRFYNEQFF.

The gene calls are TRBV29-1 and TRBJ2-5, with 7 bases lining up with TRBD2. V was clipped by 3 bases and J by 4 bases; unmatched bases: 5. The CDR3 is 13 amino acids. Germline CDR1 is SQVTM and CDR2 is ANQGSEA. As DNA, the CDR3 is TGCAGCGTTGAGGGAGGGTTTAGAGAGACCCAGTACTTC. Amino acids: CSVEGGFRETQYF.

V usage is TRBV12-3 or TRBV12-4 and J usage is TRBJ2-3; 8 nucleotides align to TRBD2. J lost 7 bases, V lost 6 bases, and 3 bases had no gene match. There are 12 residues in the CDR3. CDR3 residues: CASSRTSNTQYF. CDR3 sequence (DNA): TGTGCCAGCAGCCGGACTAGCAATACGCAGTATTTT.

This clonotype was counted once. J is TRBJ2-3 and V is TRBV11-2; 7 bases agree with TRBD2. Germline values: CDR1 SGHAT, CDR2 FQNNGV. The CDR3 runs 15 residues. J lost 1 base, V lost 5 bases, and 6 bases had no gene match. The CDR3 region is CASSPHSGRTDTQYF. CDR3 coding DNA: TGTGCCAGCAGCCCCCATAGCGGGCGCACAGATACGCAGTATTTT.

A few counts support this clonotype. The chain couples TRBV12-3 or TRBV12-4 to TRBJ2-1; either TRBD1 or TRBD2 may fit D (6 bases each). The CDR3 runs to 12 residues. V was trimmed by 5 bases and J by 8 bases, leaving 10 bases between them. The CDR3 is CASSTGRHEQFF. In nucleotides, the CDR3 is TGTGCCAGCAGTACAGGGAGGCATGAGCAGTTCTTC.

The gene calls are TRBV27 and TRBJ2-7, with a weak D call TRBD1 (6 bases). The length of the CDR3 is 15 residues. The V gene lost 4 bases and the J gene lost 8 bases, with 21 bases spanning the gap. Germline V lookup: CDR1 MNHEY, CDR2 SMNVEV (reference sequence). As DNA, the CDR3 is TGTGCCAGCAGTTCACCCCGGGACAACGCAAGACAGCAGTACTTC. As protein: CASSSPRDNARQQYF.